These 24 T cell receptor beta chains originate from one sample sequenced in a study of graft-versus-host responses after intestinal transplantation. Sequenced by immunoSEQ multiplex PCR; TCRdb stores in-frame clones only, minus some. The sample consists of 1,700 or so clones, around 93% of them appearing once. The material sequenced was PBMCs, taken 16 days after intestinal transplant. The receptors originated from a human patient who received an intestinal transplant, so some T cells may come from the graft donor.

CDR3 in DNA: TGTGCCAGTAGTCAGGCGAGCTCCTACGAGCAGTACTTC. Protein sequence: CASSQASSYEQYF. The chain joins TRBV19 to TRBJ2-5; D not resolved. The DNA end is more similar to TRBJ2-7, so the J call may be wrong. CDR1 and CDR2 from the germline V gene are LNHDA and SQIVND (reference sequence). The CDR3 runs to 13 residues.

This rearrangement joins TRBV7-2 to TRBJ2-2, with TRBD2 identical over 7 bases. CDR1 and CDR2 (germline): SGHTA, FQGNSA. The CDR3 covers 16 residues. V was pared by 2 bases and J by 5 bases, with 8 bases of the junction left unmatched. The CDR3 is CASSLIPGGGTGELFF. The CDR3 DNA sequence: TGTGCCAGCAGCTTAATTCCGGGAGGCGGGACCGGGGAGCTGTTTTTT.

J is TRBJ2-7 and V is TRBV4-1, with D hard to call. V dropped 0 bases and J dropped 0 bases, with 15 bases sitting between them. CDR3 length equals 17 residues. Germline values: CDR1 MGHRA, CDR2 YSYEKL. The CDR3 sequence is CASSQDGDFLGSYEQYF. Written as DNA, the CDR3 is TGCGCCAGCAGCCAAGATGGTGACTTTCTAGGCTCCTACGAGCAGTACTTC.

The chain joins TRBV7-9 to TRBJ2-1; 7 nucleotides line up with TRBD2. The CDR3 length is 15 residues. CDR1 and CDR2 from the germline V gene are SEHNR and FQNEAQ (reference sequence). V dropped 2 bases and J dropped 2; count of bases not matched to a gene: 3. The DNA of the CDR3 is TGTGCCAGCAGCTTATCCGGGACTACCTACAATGAGCAGTTCTTC. Translation gives CASSLSGTTYNEQFF.

The CDR3 here is CASSLILPGQRTDTQYF. The CDR3 DNA is TGCGCCAGCAGCTTGATTCTCCCGGGACAGAGGACAGATACGCAGTATTTT. The V gene is TRBV5-1, the J gene TRBJ2-3; the match to TRBD1 covers 7 bases. V was clipped by 1 base and J by 3 bases; unmatched bases: 11. Germline values: CDR1 SGHRS, CDR2 YFSETQ. The CDR3 has 17 residues.

The gene calls are TRBV7-2 and TRBJ2-1; 13 bases fit TRBD2. V shed 5 bases, J shed 9 bases, and the junction held 10 bases outside the gene matches. The germline CDR1 and CDR2 sequences are SGHTA and FQGNSA. The CDR3 is made up of 16 amino acids. The CDR3 sequence: CASSGHTSGRAGEQFF. CDR3 coding DNA: TGTGCCAGCAGCGGGCATACTAGCGGGAGGGCCGGTGAGCAGTTCTTC.

The sample holds one count of this clone. The chain is built from TRBV16 and TRBJ2-7; TRBD2 is a possible D gene (6 bases). Germline assignment: CDR1 KGHSY and CDR2 FQNENV. The V gene lost 0 bases and the J gene lost 0 bases, with 6 bases spanning the gap. The CDR3 is 14 amino acids. CDR3 coding DNA: TGTGCCAGCAGCCAATCGGGACTCTCCTACGAGCAGTACTTC. As protein: CASSQSGLSYEQYF.

This chain links TRBV18 with TRBJ1-5, with D possibly TRBD1 on 5 matching bases. The CDR3 contains 16 residues. Germline V gene sequence: CDR1 KGHSH, CDR2 LQKENI. Trimming removed 2 bases from V and 1 base from J, with 12 bases in between. The chain's CDR3 is CASSPRQGGSNQPQHF. In nucleotides, the CDR3 is TGTGCCAGCTCACCAAGGCAGGGAGGGAGCAATCAGCCCCAGCATTTT.

The gene calls are TRBV6-1 and TRBJ1-1; D is unresolved. This CDR3 has 14 amino acids. Germline assignment: CDR1 MNHNS and CDR2 SASEGT. V lost 6 bases, J lost 8 bases, and 19 bases lay in between. CDR3 in amino acids: CASRTSDADWEAFF. The CDR3 DNA is TGTGCCAGCAGGACATCGGACGCAGATTGGGAAGCTTTCTTT.

Turning to this clone: The junction does not match germline at one end; this may be a read error. This chain connects TRBV2 to TRBJ2-5, with TRBD2 identical over 8 bases. The CDR3 sequence is 15 residues long. The germline V gene encodes CDR1 SNHLY and CDR2 FYNNEI. CDR3 region: CASTAVGGRQVTQYF. The CDR3 nucleotides read TGTGCCAGCACCGCGGTTGGCGGGAGGCAAGTGACCCAGTACTTC.

V gene TRBV5-4 combines with J gene TRBJ1-2, with TRBD1 matching 7 bases. CDR1 is SGHNT and CDR2 is YYREEE in the germline V gene (reference sequence). This CDR3 has 14 residues. The trim removed 0 bases at V and 4 bases at J, leaving 3 bases unmatched. The CDR3 is CASSLEGQTYGYTF. DNA of the CDR3: TGTGCCAGCAGCTTGGAGGGACAGACCTATGGCTACACCTTC.

The chain uses TRBV27 and TRBJ1-2; D perhaps matches TRBD1 (5 bases). The germline V and J ends were trimmed by 5 bases and 4 bases, with 14 bases remaining between them. This CDR3 spans 14 amino acids. The germline gives CDR1 MNHEY, CDR2 SMNVEV (reference sequence). The CDR3, as DNA: TGTGCCAGCAGTCTCGGGGGACCTCTCTATGGCTACACCTTC. Its protein product is CASSLGGPLYGYTF.

The V call is TRBV5-5, the J call TRBJ1-1; D remains ambiguous. This CDR3 is built from 16 residues. Germline V gives CDR1 SGHKS, CDR2 YYEKEE (reference sequence). The CDR3 bases are TGTATCTTCGCCTACGGGCCTGATGTTTCGTACACTGAAGCTTTCTTT. Translated: CIFAYGPDVSYTEAFF.

This clone appeared a single time. The V gene is TRBV28, the J gene TRBJ1-6; tentative D call: TRBD1 (6 bases). V was shortened by 5 bases and J by 4 bases, with 15 bases between the two germline ends. The CDR3 has 16 residues. In germline, CDR1 is MDHEN, CDR2 SYDVKM. The chain's CDR3 is CASSQPGQGYNSPLHF. CDR3 DNA: TGTGCCAGCAGTCAACCCGGGCAGGGGTATAATTCACCCCTCCACTTT. The full variable domain, rest sourced from reference TRBV28 and TRBJ1-6, is DVKVTQSSRYLVKRTGEKVFLECVQDMDHENMFWYRQDPGLGLRLIYFSYDVKMKEKGDIPEGYSVSREKKERFSLILESASTNQTSMYLCASSQPGQGYNSPLHFGNGTRLTVT.

CDR3 coding DNA: TGTGCCAGCAGCTTAGGCGGGAGTGCTGAGCAGTTCTTC. The encoded protein is CASSLGGSAEQFF. The chain combines TRBV7-6 with TRBJ2-1; 7 bases align to TRBD2. CDR3 length: 13 residues. The V gene end was trimmed by 1 base and the J gene end by 9 bases; junction bases not matched to a gene: 3. Germline V gene lookup returns CDR1 SGHVS and CDR2 FNYEAQ.

This chain connects TRBV2 to TRBJ2-7; 10 positions agree with TRBD2. This CDR3 contains 15 residues. Trimming took 3 bases from V and 2 from J; bases not matched to a gene: 4. Germline values: CDR1 SNHLY, CDR2 FYNNEI. DNA for the CDR3: TGTGCCAGCAGTGATTCCCTAGCGGGGGCCTACGAGCAGTACTTC. This translates into CASSDSLAGAYEQYF.

This clone was counted once. The chain combines TRBV7-6 with TRBJ2-3; 8 bases are a match to TRBD2. Per germline, CDR1 SGHVS and CDR2 FNYEAQ. V shed 6 bases and J 4 bases; nucleotides not matched to a gene: 9. CDR3 size: 15 residues. This CDR3 reads CASSRSGTRSDTQYF. CDR3 coding DNA: TGTGCCAGCAGTCGGTCGGGGACTAGGTCAGATACGCAGTATTTT.

The rearrangement uses TRBV10-3 and TRBJ2-1, with 7 bases lining up with TRBD2. The CDR3 length is 13 residues. V lost 10 bases, J lost 2 bases, and 5 bases stayed unmatched. Germline loops: CDR1 ENHRY, CDR2 SYGVKD. The CDR3, as DNA: TGTGCCACACTAGCGACGACCTACAATGAGCAGTTCTTC. Protein product: CATLATTYNEQFF.

The J gene is TRBJ1-2, the V gene TRBV13; D is unresolved. The CDR3 has 12 amino acids. Trimming took off 5 bases at V and 4 bases at J, with 8 bases between the two ends. Germline V gene sequence: CDR1 PRHDT, CDR2 FYEKMQ (reference sequence). The CDR3 sequence: CASSPRLYGYTF. The DNA of the CDR3 is TGTGCCAGCAGCCCCCGTCTCTATGGCTACACCTTC.

This chain connects TRBV7-2 to TRBJ1-2; 9 nucleotides align to TRBD1. Germline V lookup: CDR1 SGHTA, CDR2 FQGNSA. V shed 2 bases and J 3 bases; nucleotides not matched to a gene: 13. The CDR3 spans 18 residues. CDR3 residues: CASSLMGGQGAAHYGYTF. CDR3 nucleotide sequence: TGTGCCAGCAGCTTAATGGGGGGACAGGGAGCCGCTCACTATGGCTACACCTTC. The full variable domain, completed using reference TRBV7-2 and TRBJ1-2, is GAGVSQSPSNKVTEKGKDVELRCDPISGHTALYWYRQSLGQGLEFLIYFQGNSAPDKSGLPSDRFSAERTGGSVSTLTIQRTQQEDSAVYLCASSLMGGQGAAHYGYTFGSGTRLTVV.

This sequence joins TRBV28 and TRBJ2-2, with D perhaps assigned TRBD1 or TRBD2 (5 bases each). Trimming removed 3 bases at V and 6 bases at J, with 8 bases between. This CDR3 spans 13 amino acids. Germline V gene lookup returns CDR1 MDHEN and CDR2 SYDVKM. CDR3 sequence reads: CASSLGVAGELFF. The CDR3 DNA reads TGTGCCAGCAGTTTGGGGGTGGCCGGGGAGCTGTTTTTT.

The rearrangement uses TRBV7-7 and TRBJ2-1; D is possibly TRBD1 or TRBD2 (5 bases each). V lost 5 bases and J lost 10, with 18 bases in between. There are 14 residues in the CDR3. In germline, CDR1 is SSHAT, CDR2 FNYEAQ (reference sequence). In DNA form, the CDR3 reads TGTGCCAGCAGCGAGGGGTCAACTTCCCCCGAGCAGTTCTTC. This codes for CASSEGSTSPEQFF.

V usage is TRBV6-7 and J usage is TRBJ2-3, with no clear D. TRBV6-7 has ORF status, its function being uncertain. Trimming took 8 bases from V and 0 from J, leaving 15 bases between them. The CDR3 loop spans 15 amino acids. The chain's CDR3 is CASVRCGPSTDTQYF. In DNA form, the CDR3 reads TGTGCCAGCGTACGGTGCGGACCTAGCACAGATACGCAGTATTTT.

The chain uses TRBV15 and TRBJ2-2, with 13 positions matching TRBD2. The V gene's germline CDR1 is LNHNV and CDR2 YYDKDF (reference sequence). V shed 1 base and J 7 bases; nucleotides not matched to a gene: 3. The CDR3 is 16 amino acids. CDR3 sequence reads: CATSRGTSGGHGELFF. The CDR3 bases are TGTGCCACCAGCAGAGGGACTAGCGGGGGCCACGGGGAGCTGTTTTTT.